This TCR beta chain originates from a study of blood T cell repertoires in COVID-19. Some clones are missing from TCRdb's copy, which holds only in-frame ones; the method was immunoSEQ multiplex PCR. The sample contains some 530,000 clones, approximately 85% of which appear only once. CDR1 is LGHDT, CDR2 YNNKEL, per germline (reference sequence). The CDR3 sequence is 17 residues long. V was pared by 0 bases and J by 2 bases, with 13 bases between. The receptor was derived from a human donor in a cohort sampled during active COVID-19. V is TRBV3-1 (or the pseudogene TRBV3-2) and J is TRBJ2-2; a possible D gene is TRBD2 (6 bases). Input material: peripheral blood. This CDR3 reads CASSQDLPSANTGELFF. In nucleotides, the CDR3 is TGTGCCAGCAGCCAAGACCTCCCTAGCGCAAACACCGGGGAGCTGTTTTTT.